This T cell receptor beta chain appears in the sequencing data of a study of control samples from healthy donors and cancer patients. The repertoire was sequenced with immunoSEQ multiplex PCR; TCRdb's copy has only in-frame clones and lacks some. The sample has around 19,000 clones, about four fifths seen once. Germline V gene lookup returns CDR1 SGHTS and CDR2 YDEGEE. The CDR3 is 18 residues long. Trimming at V came to 1 base and at J to 2 bases, leaving 13 bases not matched to a gene. The receptor comes from a man at least 80 years old with head and neck cancer. Source material: PBMCs. This sequence joins TRBV5-8 and TRBJ2-7, with 9 bases matching TRBD1. The DNA of the CDR3 is TGTGCCAGCAGCTTGTGTAACCCCCCCCGACAGGGGGCCTACGAGCAGTACTTC. This gives the protein CASSLCNPPRQGAYEQYF.